The 10 T cell receptor beta chains given below trace back to one sample, sequenced in a study of T cells in narcolepsy. Some clones are missing from TCRdb's copy, which holds only in-frame ones; the method was immunoSEQ multiplex PCR. The sample includes fewer than 25,000 clones, about 81% of them seen just once. Sequencing was carried out using memory (CD45RA-) CD4+ T cells from blood. These receptors originate from a human donor in good health.

V usage is TRBV6-1 and J usage is TRBJ1-1; weak D call: TRBD1 (5 bases). The CDR3 loop spans 14 amino acids. Trimming removed 2 bases at V and 4 bases at J, with 11 bases between. Germline lookup yields CDR1 MNHNS and CDR2 SASEGT. This chain's CDR3 is CASSERGRSTEAFF. In DNA form, the CDR3 reads TGTGCCAGCAGTGAACGGGGGAGAAGCACTGAAGCTTTCTTT.

J is TRBJ1-5 and V is TRBV5-8; D remains ambiguous. Germline lookup yields CDR1 SGHTS and CDR2 YDEGEE. The CDR3 has 15 amino acids. Trimming removed 1 base at V and 1 base at J, with 9 bases between. The CDR3 protein is CASSLSGGSNQPQHF. The CDR3 region has the DNA TGTGCCAGCAGCTTGTCGGGCGGGAGCAATCAGCCCCAGCATTTT.

In this sample, this clone turned up a few times. The chain joins TRBV15 to TRBJ2-6; 9 positions match TRBD2. V shed 2 bases and J 2 bases; nucleotides not matched to a gene: 4. This CDR3 contains 17 residues. CDR1 and CDR2 (germline): LNHNV, YYDKDF (reference sequence). The DNA for the CDR3 is TGTGCCACCAGCAGACGCGGGGGGGCGGCTGGGGCCAACGTCCTGACTTTC. It translates to CATSRRGGAAGANVLTF.

The chain couples TRBV5-1 to TRBJ1-4; 10 bases match TRBD1. With V trimmed by 2 bases and J by 8 bases, 6 bases remained unmatched. Germline CDR1 and CDR2: SGHRS and YFSETQ. The CDR3 consists of 15 residues. The CDR3 sequence: CASSFGQGVGEKLFF. In DNA form, the CDR3 reads TGCGCCAGCAGCTTCGGACAGGGGGTAGGAGAAAAACTGTTTTTT.

This sequence joins TRBV2 and TRBJ1-5; 9 nucleotides match TRBD1. The germline V gene has CDR1 SNHLY and CDR2 FYNNEI. Trimming removed 6 bases from V and 2 bases from J; junction bases left unmatched: 14. There are 18 residues in the CDR3. The CDR3 here is CASSQPGQGLFGNQPQHF. As DNA, the CDR3 is TGTGCCAGCAGCCAGCCGGGACAGGGTCTTTTCGGCAATCAGCCCCAGCATTTT.

The rearrangement uses TRBV4-1 and TRBJ1-2; 9 positions agree with TRBD1. V lost 4 bases and J lost 8; bases outside the gene matches: 8. The CDR3 runs to 14 residues. CDR1 MGHRA and CDR2 YSYEKL come from the germline V gene. CDR3 protein: CASSREQGAPGYTF. CDR3 nucleotide sequence: TGCGCCAGCAGCCGGGAACAGGGGGCGCCGGGCTACACCTTC.

The chain couples TRBV14 to TRBJ2-7, with 9 bases identical to TRBD1. Germline-derived CDR1 and CDR2 are SGHDN and FVKESK. V dropped 4 bases and J dropped 5; count of bases not matched to a gene: 21. The CDR3 runs to 19 residues. The CDR3 spells CASSPTPFSTGTGFDEQYF. CDR3 coding DNA: TGTGCCAGCAGCCCGACGCCATTCAGCACCGGGACAGGGTTCGACGAGCAGTACTTC.

The V gene is TRBV5-6, the J gene TRBJ1-2, with 7 bases identical to TRBD1. Germline lookup yields CDR1 SGHDT and CDR2 YYEEEE. Trimming took 3 bases from V and 0 from J; bases not matched to a gene: 8. The CDR3 consists of 16 residues. Written as DNA, the CDR3 is TGTGCCAGCAGCTACGACAGGGTTAGCACTAACTATGGCTACACCTTC. Encoded protein: CASSYDRVSTNYGYTF.

In its sample, this clone was seen a few times. The chain joins TRBV25-1 to TRBJ1-4; TRBD1 is a possible D gene (6 bases). Germline CDR1 and CDR2: MGHDK and SYGVNS. V lost 2 bases, J lost 8 bases, and 15 bases lay in between. This CDR3 has 15 residues. The CDR3 reads CASSEGGGPFEKLFF. Here the CDR3 DNA reads TGTGCCAGCAGTGAAGGGGGGGGGCCATTCGAAAAACTGTTTTTT.

The chain couples TRBV5-6 to TRBJ2-7, with D possibly called TRBD1 or TRBD2 (5 bases each). CDR1 is SGHDT, CDR2 YYEEEE, per germline. This CDR3 region has 14 residues. V was pared by 5 bases and J by 1 base, with 13 bases between. The CDR3 nucleotides are TGTGCCAGCAGAGGGACGGGTTTTTCCTACGAGCAGTACTTC. It encodes CASRGTGFSYEQYF.